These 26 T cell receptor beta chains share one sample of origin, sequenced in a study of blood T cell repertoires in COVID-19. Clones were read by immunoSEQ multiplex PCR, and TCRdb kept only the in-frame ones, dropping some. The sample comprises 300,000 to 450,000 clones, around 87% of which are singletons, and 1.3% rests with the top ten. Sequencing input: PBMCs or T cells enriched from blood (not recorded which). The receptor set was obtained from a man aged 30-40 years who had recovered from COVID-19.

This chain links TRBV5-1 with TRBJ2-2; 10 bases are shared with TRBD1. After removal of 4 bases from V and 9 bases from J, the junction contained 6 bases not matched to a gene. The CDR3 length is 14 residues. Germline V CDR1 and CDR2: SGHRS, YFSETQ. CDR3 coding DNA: TGCGCCAGCAGCACCGGGGACAGGGGTCGGGAGCTGTTTTTT. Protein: CASSTGDRGRELFF.

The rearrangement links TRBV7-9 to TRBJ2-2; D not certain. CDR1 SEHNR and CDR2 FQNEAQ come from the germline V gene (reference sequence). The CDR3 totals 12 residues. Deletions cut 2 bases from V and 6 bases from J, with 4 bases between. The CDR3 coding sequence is TGTGCCAGCAGCTTATTAGCCGGGGAGCTGTTTTTT. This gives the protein CASSLLAGELFF.

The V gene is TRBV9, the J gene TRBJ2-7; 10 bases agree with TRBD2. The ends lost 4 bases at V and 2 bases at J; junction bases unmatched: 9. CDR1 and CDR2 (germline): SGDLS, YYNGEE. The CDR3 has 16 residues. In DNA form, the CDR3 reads TGTGCCAGCAGCCCAAGCGGGGGGGCGCGCACCTACGAGCAGTACTTC. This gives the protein CASSPSGGARTYEQYF. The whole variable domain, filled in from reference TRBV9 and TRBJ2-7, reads DSGVTQTPKHLITATGQRVTLRCSPRSGDLSVYWYQQSLDQGLQFLIQYYNGEERAKGNILERFSAQQFPDLHSELNLSSLELGDSALYFCASSPSGGARTYEQYFGPGTRLTVT.

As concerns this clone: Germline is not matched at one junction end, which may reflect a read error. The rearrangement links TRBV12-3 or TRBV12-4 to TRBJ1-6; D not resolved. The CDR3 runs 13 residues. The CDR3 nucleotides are TGTGCCAGCACTTTAACCGGGAATTCACCCCTCCACTTT. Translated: CASTLTGNSPLHF.

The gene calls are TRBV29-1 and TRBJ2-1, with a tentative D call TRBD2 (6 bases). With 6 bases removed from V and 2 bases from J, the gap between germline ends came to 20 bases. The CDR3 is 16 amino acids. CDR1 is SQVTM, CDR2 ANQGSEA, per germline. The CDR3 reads CSVNPGTLTPYNEQFF. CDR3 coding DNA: TGCAGCGTAAATCCCGGGACTCTGACCCCCTACAATGAGCAGTTCTTC.

CDR3: CASSQGAESNQPQHF. In nucleotides, the CDR3 is TGTGCCAGCTCACAGGGGGCGGAAAGCAATCAGCCCCAGCATTTT. The rearrangement joins TRBV18 to TRBJ1-5, with TRBD1 identical over 7 bases. V shed 4 bases, J shed 1 base, and the junction held 4 bases outside the gene matches. CDR3 length equals 15 residues. CDR1 and CDR2 (germline): KGHSH, LQKENI. The entire variable domain, with the rest obtained from reference TRBV18 and TRBJ1-5, is as follows: NAGVMQNPRHLVRRRGQEARLRCSPMKGHSHVYWYRQLPEEGLKFMVYLQKENIIDESGMPKERFSAEFPKEGPSILRIQQVVRGDSAAYFCASSQGAESNQPQHFGDGTRLSIL.

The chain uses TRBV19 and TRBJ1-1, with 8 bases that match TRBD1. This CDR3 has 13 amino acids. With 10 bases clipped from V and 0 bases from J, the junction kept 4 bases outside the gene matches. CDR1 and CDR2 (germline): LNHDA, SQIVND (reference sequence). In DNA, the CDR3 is TGTGCCACAGGACAGGGAATGAACACTGAAGCTTTCTTT. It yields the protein CATGQGMNTEAFF.

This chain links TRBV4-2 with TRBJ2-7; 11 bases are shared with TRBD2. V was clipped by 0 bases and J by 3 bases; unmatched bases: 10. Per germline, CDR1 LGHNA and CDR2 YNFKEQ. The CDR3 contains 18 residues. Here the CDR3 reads CASSQDRGLAGGLYEQYF. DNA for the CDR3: TGTGCCAGCAGCCAAGATCGAGGGCTAGCGGGGGGTCTCTACGAGCAGTACTTC.

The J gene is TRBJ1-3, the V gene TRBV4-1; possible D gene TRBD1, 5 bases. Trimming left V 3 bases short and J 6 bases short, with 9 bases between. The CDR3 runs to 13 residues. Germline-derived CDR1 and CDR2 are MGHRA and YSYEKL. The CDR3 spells CASSHDRINTIYF. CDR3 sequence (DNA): TGCGCCAGCAGCCACGACAGAATAAACACCATATATTTT.

The CDR3 sequence: CASSQDRGQGATGELFF. The CDR3 DNA is TGTGCCAGCAGCCAAGATCGGGGACAGGGGGCCACCGGGGAGCTGTTTTTT. The chain is built from TRBV14 and TRBJ2-2; TRBD1 matches 12 bases. This CDR3 has 17 residues. Trimming at V came to 0 bases and at J to 4 bases, leaving 3 bases not matched to a gene. The germline CDR1 and CDR2 sequences are SGHDN and FVKESK.

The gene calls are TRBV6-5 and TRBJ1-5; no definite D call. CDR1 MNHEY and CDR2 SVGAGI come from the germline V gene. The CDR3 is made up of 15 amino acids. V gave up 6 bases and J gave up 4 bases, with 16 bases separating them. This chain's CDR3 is CASSPTGLGNQPQHF. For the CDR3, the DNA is TGTGCCAGCAGCCCCACGGGTCTTGGAAATCAGCCCCAGCATTTT.

CDR3 loop: CAISEGVEAFF. CDR3 bases: TGTGCCATCAGTGAAGGAGTCGAAGCTTTCTTT. The rearrangement uses TRBV10-3 and TRBJ1-1, with D uncertain. The CDR3 runs to 11 residues. Germline loops: CDR1 ENHRY, CDR2 SYGVKD. Trimming took off 3 bases at V and 8 bases at J, with 7 bases between the two ends.

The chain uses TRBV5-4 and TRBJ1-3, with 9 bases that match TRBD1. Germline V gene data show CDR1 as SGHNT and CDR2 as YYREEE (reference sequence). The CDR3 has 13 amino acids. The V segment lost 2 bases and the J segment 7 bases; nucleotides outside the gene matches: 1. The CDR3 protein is CASSFGQGNTIYF. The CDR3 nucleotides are TGTGCCAGCAGCTTCGGACAGGGGAACACCATATATTTT.

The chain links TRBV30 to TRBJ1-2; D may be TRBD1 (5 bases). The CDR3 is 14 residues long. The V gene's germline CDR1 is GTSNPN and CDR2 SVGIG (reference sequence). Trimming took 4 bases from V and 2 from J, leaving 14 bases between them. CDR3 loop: CAWIQQALNYGYTF. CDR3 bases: TGTGCCTGGATCCAACAGGCCCTCAACTATGGCTACACCTTC.

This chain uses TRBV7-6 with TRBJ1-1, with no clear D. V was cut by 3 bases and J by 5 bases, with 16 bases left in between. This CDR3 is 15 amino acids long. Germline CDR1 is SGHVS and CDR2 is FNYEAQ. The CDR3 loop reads CASSFTTRVGTEAFF. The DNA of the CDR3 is TGTGCCAGCAGCTTTACCACACGGGTTGGGACTGAAGCTTTCTTT.

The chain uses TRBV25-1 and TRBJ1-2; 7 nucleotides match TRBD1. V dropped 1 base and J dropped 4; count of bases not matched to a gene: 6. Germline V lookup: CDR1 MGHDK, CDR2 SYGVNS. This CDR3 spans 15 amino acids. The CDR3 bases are TGTGCCAGCAGTGAATGGGCAGGGGGGTCCTATGGCTACACCTTC. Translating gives CASSEWAGGSYGYTF.

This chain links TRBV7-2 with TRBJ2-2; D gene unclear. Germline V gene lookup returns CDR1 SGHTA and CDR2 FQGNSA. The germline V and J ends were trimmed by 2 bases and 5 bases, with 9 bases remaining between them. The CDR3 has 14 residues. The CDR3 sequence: CASSLQARTGELFF. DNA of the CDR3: TGTGCCAGCAGCTTACAGGCCAGGACCGGGGAGCTGTTTTTT. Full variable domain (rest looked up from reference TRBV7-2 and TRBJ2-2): GAGVSQSPSNKVTEKGKDVELRCDPISGHTALYWYRQSLGQGLEFLIYFQGNSAPDKSGLPSDRFSAERTGGSVSTLTIQRTQQEDSAVYLCASSLQARTGELFFGEGSRLTVL.

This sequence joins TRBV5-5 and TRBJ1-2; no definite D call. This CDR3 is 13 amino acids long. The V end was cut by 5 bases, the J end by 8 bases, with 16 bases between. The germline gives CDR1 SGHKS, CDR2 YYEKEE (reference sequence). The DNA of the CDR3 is TGTGCCAGCAGGAGCCAACCAGGTGGGGGCTACACCTTC. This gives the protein CASRSQPGGGYTF.

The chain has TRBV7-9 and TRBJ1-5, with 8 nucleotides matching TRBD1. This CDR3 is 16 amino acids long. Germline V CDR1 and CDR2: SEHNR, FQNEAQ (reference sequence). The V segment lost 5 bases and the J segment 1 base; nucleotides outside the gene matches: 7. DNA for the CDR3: TGTGCCAGCAGCGACGGGACAGGAGGCAGCAATCAGCCCCAGCATTTT. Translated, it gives CASSDGTGGSNQPQHF.

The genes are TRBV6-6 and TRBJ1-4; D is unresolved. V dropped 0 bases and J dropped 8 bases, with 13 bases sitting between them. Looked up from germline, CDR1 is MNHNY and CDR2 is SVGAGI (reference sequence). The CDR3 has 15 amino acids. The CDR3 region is CASSYSGNSGEKLFF. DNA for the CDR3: TGTGCCAGCAGTTACTCGGGCAACTCGGGGGAAAAACTGTTTTTT.

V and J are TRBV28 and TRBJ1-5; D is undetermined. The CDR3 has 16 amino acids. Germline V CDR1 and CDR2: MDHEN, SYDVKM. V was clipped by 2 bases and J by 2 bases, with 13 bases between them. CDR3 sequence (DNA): TGTGCCAGCAGTTTAGTGGATCTCGGGGGCAATCAGCCCCAGCATTTT. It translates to CASSLVDLGGNQPQHF.

The CDR3 region has the DNA TGTGCTAGTGGTATACCACAGGGGGCGGTAGGCTACACCTTC. Residues: CASGIPQGAVGYTF. The gene calls are TRBV12-5 and TRBJ1-2; TRBD1 matches 9 bases. Germline values: CDR1 LGHNT, CDR2 FRNRAP. The CDR3 loop spans 14 amino acids. J lost 8 bases, V lost 5 bases, and 9 bases had no gene match.

The CDR3 region has the DNA TGTGCCAGCAGTGTGACAGGGGGAATTGGCTACACCTTC. It specifies CASSVTGGIGYTF. The chain uses TRBV12-3 or TRBV12-4 and TRBJ1-2; 9 positions match TRBD1. J lost 7 bases, V lost 5 bases, and 5 bases had no gene match. The CDR3 runs to 13 residues.

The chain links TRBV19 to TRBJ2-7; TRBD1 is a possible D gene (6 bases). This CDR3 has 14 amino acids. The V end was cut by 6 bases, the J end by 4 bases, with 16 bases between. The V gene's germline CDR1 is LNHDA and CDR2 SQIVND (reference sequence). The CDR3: CASRGRAGEYEQYF. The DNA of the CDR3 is TGTGCCAGTAGAGGGAGAGCAGGGGAGTACGAGCAGTACTTC. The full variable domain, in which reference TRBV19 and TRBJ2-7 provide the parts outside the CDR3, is DGGITQSPKYLFRKEGQNVTLSCEQNLNHDAMYWYRQDPGQGLRLIYYSQIVNDFQKGDIAEGYSVSREKKESFPLTVTSAQKNPTAFYLCASRGRAGEYEQYFGPGTRLTVT.

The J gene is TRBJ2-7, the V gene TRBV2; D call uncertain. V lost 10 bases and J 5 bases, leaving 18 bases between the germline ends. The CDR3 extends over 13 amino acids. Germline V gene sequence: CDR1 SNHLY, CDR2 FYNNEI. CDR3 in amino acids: CATRRSIEDEQYF. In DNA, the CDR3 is TGTGCCACACGACGGTCGATTGAGGACGAGCAGTACTTC. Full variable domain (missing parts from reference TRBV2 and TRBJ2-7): EPEVTQTPSHQVTQMGQEVILRCVPISNHLYFYWYRQILGQKVEFLVSFYNNEISEKSEIFDDQFSVERPDGSNFTLKIRSTKLEDSAMYFCATRRSIEDEQYFGPGTRLTVT.

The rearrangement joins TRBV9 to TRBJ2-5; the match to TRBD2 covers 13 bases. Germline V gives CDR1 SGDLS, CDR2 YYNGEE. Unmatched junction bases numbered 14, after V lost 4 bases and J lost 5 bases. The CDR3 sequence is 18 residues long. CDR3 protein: CASSPRTSGGLLSETQYF. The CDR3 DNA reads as TGTGCCAGCAGCCCCCGGACTAGCGGGGGACTACTGTCGGAGACCCAGTACTTC.